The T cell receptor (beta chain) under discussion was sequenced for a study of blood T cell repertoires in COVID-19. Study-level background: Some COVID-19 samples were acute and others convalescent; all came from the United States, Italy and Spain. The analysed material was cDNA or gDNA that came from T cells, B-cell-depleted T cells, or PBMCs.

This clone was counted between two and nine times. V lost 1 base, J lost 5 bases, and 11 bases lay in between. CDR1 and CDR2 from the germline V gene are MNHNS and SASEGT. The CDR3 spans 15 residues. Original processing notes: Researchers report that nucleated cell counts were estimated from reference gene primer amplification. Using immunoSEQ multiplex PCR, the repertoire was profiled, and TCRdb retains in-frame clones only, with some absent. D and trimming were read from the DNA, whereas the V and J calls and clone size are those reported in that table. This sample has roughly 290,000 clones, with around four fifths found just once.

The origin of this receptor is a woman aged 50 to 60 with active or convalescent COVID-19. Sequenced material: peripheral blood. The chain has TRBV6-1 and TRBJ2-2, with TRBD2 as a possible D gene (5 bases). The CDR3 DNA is TGTGCCAGCAGTGAAGAGGGAGATTGGACCGGGGAGCTGTTTTTT. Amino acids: CASSEEGDWTGELFF.